Here is one T cell receptor (beta chain) with its context. Antigen specificity is unknown. Trimming removed 2 bases at V and 5 bases at J, with 13 bases between. The CDR3 has 15 amino acids. CDR1 is MRHNA, CDR2 SNTAGT, per germline. These data belong to a study of identifying expanded T cells in peripheral blood. Clones were sequenced by immunoSEQ multiplex PCR, and TCRdb holds only the in-frame ones, with some missing. The sample shows over 75,000 clones, more than 70% of them seen only once. The study's findings and limits: Approximately 2-week clone count variance significantly increased as total template count grew.

The rearrangement joins TRBV6-4 to TRBJ2-1; D is perhaps TRBD2 (7 bases). Sequencing was performed on blood. The source is a person aged 18 to 75 in good health. CDR3 sequence reads: CASSDGEGGNNEQFF. The CDR3 bases are TGTGCCAGCAGTGACGGGGAGGGGGGGAACAATGAGCAGTTCTTC.